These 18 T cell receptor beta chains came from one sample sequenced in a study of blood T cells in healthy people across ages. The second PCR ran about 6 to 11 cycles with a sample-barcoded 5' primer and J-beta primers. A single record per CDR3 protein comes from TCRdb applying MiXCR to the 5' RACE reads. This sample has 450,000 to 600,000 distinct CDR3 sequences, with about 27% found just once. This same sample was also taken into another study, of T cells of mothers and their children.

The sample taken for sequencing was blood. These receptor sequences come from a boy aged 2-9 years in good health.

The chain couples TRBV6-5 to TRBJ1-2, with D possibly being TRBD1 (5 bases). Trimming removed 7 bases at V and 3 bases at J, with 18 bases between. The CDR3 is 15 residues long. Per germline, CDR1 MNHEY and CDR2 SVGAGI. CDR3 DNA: TGTGCCAGCACTATACCAGAGGGGCTTGACTATGGCTACACCTTC. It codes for CASTIPEGLDYGYTF.

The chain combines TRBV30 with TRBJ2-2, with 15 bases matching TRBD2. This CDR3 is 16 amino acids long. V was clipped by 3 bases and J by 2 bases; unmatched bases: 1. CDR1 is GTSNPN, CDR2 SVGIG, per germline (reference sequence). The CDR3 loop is CAWRGLAGGNTGELFF. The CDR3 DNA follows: TGTGCCTGGAGGGGACTAGCGGGAGGAAACACCGGGGAGCTGTTTTTT.

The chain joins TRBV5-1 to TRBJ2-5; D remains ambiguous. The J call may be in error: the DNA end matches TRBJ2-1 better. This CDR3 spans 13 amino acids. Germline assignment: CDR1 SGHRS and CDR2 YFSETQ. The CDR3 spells CASSLLKGNEQFF. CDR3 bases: TGCGCCAGCAGCTTGCTCAAGGGCAATGAGCAGTTCTTC.

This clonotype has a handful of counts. The chain's CDR3 is CSARDLAGGGTDTQYF. CDR3 nucleotides: TGCAGTGCTAGAGATCTAGCGGGAGGGGGGACAGATACGCAGTATTTT. This chain joins TRBV20-1 and TRBJ2-3, with TRBD2 matching 12 bases. The J segment lost 3 bases and the V segment lost 0 bases, leaving 4 bases of the junction unmatched. This CDR3 has 16 residues. CDR1 is DFQATT and CDR2 is SNEGSKA in the germline V gene (reference sequence).

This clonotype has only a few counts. CDR3: CASSGGDGPIHRETQYF. CDR3 sequence (DNA): TGCGCCAGCAGCGGGGGGGACGGGCCAATTCATCGGGAGACCCAGTACTTC. The rearrangement joins TRBV5-1 to TRBJ2-5, with 7 bases that match TRBD2. In germline, CDR1 is SGHRS, CDR2 YFSETQ. CDR3 length: 17 residues. After removal of 4 bases from V and 5 bases from J, the junction contained 17 bases not matched to a gene.

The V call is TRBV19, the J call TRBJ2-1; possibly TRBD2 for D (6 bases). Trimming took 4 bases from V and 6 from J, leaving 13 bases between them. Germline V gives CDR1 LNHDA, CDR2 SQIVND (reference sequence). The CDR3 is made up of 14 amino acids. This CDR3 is CASSSRESPNEQFF. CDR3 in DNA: TGTGCCAGTAGTAGCCGGGAGTCCCCCAATGAGCAGTTCTTC.

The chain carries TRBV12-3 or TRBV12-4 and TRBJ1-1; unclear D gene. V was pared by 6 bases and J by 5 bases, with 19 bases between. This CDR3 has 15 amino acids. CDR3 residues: CASSQPAGDRTEAFF. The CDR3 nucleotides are TGTGCCAGCAGCCAGCCTGCGGGTGATAGGACTGAAGCTTTCTTT.

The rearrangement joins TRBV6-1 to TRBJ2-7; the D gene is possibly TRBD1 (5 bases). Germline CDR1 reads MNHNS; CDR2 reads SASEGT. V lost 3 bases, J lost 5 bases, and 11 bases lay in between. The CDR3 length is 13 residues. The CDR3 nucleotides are TGTGCCAGCAGTGATGCTAGGGGCCACGAGCAGTACTTC. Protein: CASSDARGHEQYF.

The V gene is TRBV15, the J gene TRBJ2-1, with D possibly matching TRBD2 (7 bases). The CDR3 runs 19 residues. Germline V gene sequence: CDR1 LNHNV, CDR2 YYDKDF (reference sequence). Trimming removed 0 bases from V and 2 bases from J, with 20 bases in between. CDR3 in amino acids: CATSRDRGGYGGPYNEQFF. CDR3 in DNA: TGTGCCACCAGCAGAGATAGGGGGGGATACGGCGGTCCCTACAATGAGCAGTTCTTC.

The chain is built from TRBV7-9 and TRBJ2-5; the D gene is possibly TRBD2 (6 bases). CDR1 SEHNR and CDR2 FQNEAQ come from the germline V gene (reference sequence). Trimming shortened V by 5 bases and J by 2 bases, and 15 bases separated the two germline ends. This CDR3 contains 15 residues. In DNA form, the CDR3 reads TGTGCCAGCAGCCACGGGACTTCTCGTCAAGAGACCCAGTACTTC. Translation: CASSHGTSRQETQYF. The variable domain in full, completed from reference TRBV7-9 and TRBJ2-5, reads DTGVSQNPRHKITKRGQNVTFRCDPISEHNRLYWYRQTLGQGPEFLTYFQNEAQLEKSRLLSDRFSAERPKGSFSTLEIQRTEQGDSAMYLCASSHGTSRQETQYFGPGTRLLVL.

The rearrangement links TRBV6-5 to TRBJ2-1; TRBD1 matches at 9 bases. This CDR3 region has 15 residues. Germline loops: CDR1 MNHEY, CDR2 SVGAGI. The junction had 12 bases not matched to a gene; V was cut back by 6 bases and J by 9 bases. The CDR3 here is CASSRPGQGYGEQFF. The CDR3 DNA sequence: TGTGCCAGCAGCCGACCGGGACAGGGTTACGGTGAGCAGTTCTTC.

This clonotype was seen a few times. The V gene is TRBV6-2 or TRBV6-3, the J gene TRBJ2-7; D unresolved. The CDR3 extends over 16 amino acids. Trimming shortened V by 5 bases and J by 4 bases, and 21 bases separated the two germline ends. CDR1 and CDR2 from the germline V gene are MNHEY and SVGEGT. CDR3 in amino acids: CASSRSSFSHRYEQYF. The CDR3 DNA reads TGTGCCAGCAGTCGTAGCTCCTTTTCACACCGGTACGAGCAGTACTTC.

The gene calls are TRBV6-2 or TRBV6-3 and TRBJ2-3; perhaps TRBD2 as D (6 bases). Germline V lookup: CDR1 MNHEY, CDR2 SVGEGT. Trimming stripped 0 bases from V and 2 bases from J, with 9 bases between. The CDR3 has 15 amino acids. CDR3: CASSYSLADTDTQYF. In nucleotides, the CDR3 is TGTGCCAGCAGTTACTCGTTAGCGGACACAGATACGCAGTATTTT.

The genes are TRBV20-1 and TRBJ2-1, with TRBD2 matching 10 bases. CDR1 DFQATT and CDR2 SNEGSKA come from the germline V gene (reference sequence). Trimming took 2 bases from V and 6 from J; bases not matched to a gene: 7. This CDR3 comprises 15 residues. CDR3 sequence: CSARRAGGVINEQFF. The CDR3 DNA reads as TGCAGTGCTAGAAGAGCGGGGGGGGTGATCAATGAGCAGTTCTTC.

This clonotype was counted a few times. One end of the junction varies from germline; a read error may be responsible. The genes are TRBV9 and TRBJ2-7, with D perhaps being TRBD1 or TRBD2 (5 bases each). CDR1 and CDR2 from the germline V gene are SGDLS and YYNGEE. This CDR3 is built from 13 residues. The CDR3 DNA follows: TGTGCCAACAGCTTACGGGACCGCGCCGAGCAGTACTTC. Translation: CANSLRDRAEQYF. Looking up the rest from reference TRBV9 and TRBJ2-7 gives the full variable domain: DSGVTQTPKHLITATGQRVTLRCSPRSGDLSVYWYQQSLDQGLQFLIQYYNGEERAKGNILERFSAQQFPDLHSELNLSSLELGDSALYFCANSLRDRAEQYFGPGTRLTVT.

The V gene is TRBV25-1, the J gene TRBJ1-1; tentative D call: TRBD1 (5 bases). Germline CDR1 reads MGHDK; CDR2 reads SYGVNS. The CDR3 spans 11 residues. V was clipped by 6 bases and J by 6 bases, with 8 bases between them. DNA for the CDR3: TGTGCCAGCAGGGGGGGGTCTGAAGCTTTCTTT. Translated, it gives CASRGGSEAFF.

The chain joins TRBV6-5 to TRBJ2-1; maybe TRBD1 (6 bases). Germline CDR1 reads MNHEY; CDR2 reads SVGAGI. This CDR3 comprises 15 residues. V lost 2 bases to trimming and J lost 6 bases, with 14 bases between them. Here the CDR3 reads CASSYAPTGPNEQFF. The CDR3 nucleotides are TGTGCCAGCAGTTACGCGCCCACAGGGCCCAATGAGCAGTTCTTC.

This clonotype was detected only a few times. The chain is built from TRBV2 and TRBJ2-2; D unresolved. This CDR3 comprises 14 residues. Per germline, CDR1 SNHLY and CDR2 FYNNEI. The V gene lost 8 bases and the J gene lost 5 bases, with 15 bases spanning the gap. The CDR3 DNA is TGTGCCAGCGAAGTAGGAGCTTTAACCGGGGAGCTGTTTTTT. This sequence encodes CASEVGALTGELFF. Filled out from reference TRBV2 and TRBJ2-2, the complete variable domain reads EPEVTQTPSHQVTQMGQEVILRCVPISNHLYFYWYRQILGQKVEFLVSFYNNEISEKSEIFDDQFSVERPDGSNFTLKIRSTKLEDSAMYFCASEVGALTGELFFGEGSRLTVL.